This is a list of T cell receptor beta chains from one sample in a study of T cell repertoires in cytomegalovirus infection. No antigens are known for them. TCRdb analysed the reads with MiXCR anew, one entry per CDR3 protein. The sample yields 230,000 or so distinct CDR3 sequences, 35% to 40% seen once. The source was CD8+ T cells from cultured PBMCs, collected from culture after CMV antigen stimulation. The source is a human donor in good health (CMV status not recorded). Some clones in this sample may be carry-over from other donors' samples. Each CDR3 is given with its conserved first and last residue. Each record gives: V gene, D gene, J gene, clone size, CDR3 DNA, CDR3 protein. The D gene is left open where the match is weak. For some rows the clone size is stated as once, few or many, or as a class when expanded; others skip it.

V gene: TRBV19
D gene: TRBD1
J gene: TRBJ1-1
clone size: few
CDR3 DNA: TGTGCCAGTAGTATTATCGGGACAGGGGTGGTGAACACTGAAGCTTTCTTT
CDR3 protein: CASSIIGTGVVNTEAFF

V gene: TRBV20-1
D gene: -
J gene: TRBJ1-5
clone size: few
CDR3 DNA: TGCAGTGCTAGAGTATTGGACGGACGCAATCAGCCCCAGCATTTT
CDR3 protein: CSARVLDGRNQPQHF

V gene: TRBV11-2
D gene: -
J gene: TRBJ1-1
clone size: -
CDR3 DNA: TGTGCCAGCAGCTTGAATCTTGACGGACTCCTTAACGCTGAAGCTTTCTTT
CDR3 protein: CASSLNLDGLLNAEAFF

V gene: TRBV15
D gene: -
J gene: TRBJ2-7
clone size: once
CDR3 DNA: TGTGCCACCAGCACCCGGGACGGAGCCTACGAGCAGTACTTC
CDR3 protein: CATSTRDGAYEQYF

V gene: TRBV28
D gene: TRBD2
J gene: TRBJ2-2
clone size: many
CDR3 DNA: TGTGCCAGCAGTTTAAATCTGCGGGAGGGCCTCGACACCGGGGAGCTGTTTTTT
CDR3 protein: CASSLNLREGLDTGELFF

V gene: TRBV9
D gene: -
J gene: TRBJ2-1
clone size: many
CDR3 DNA: TGTGCCAGCAGCGGCAATGAGCAGTTCTTC
CDR3 protein: CASSGNEQFF

V gene: TRBV28
D gene: -
J gene: TRBJ2-3
clone size: few
CDR3 DNA: TGTGCCAGCAATCCGCACCGCCTGGGGCGGGGCGACACAGATACGCAGTATTTT
CDR3 protein: CASNPHRLGRGDTDTQYF

V gene: TRBV5-1
D gene: -
J gene: TRBJ2-7
clone size: -
CDR3 DNA: TGCGCCAGCAGCTTGGGAGGCAGCCCCCGAGCCGAGCAGTACTTC
CDR3 protein: CASSLGGSPRAEQYF

V gene: TRBV9
D gene: -
J gene: TRBJ2-7
clone size: -
CDR3 DNA: TGTGCCAGCAGCGTCGACGGGAGAACCTACGAGCAGTACTTC
CDR3 protein: CASSVDGRTYEQYF

V gene: TRBV20-1
D gene: -
J gene: TRBJ1-1
clone size: -
CDR3 DNA: TGCAGTGCTCTTCGGGGTACTGAAGCTTTCTTT
CDR3 protein: CSALRGTEAFF

V gene: TRBV7-2
D gene: TRBD2
J gene: TRBJ2-7
clone size: -
CDR3 DNA: TGTGCCAGCGGAACTAGCGGGGGTACCTACGAGCAGTACTTC
CDR3 protein: CASGTSGGTYEQYF

V gene: TRBV2
D gene: -
J gene: TRBJ2-1
clone size: -
CDR3 DNA: TGTGCCGTTCATCAGGGGTCTACAATGGGTGAGCAGTTCTTC
CDR3 protein: CAVHQGSTMGEQFF

V gene: TRBV27
D gene: TRBD1
J gene: TRBJ1-5
clone size: few
CDR3 DNA: TGTGCCAGCAGTCTAAGGACAGGGGGCATAATGGGCAATCAGCCCCAGCATTTT
CDR3 protein: CASSLRTGGIMGNQPQHF

V gene: TRBV19
D gene: TRBD1
J gene: TRBJ1-1
clone size: few
CDR3 DNA: TGTGCCAGTAGTATTGGTACAGGGGTAGGCACTGAAGCTTTCTTT
CDR3 protein: CASSIGTGVGTEAFF

V gene: TRBV7-3
D gene: TRBD2
J gene: TRBJ2-1
clone size: -
CDR3 DNA: TGTGCCAGCAGAATAGCGGGGGGTGAGCAGTTCTTC
CDR3 protein: CASRIAGGEQFF

V gene: TRBV27
D gene: TRBD2
J gene: TRBJ2-1
clone size: few
CDR3 DNA: TGTGCCAGCAGTTTATATAGGACTAGCAATGAGCAGTTCTTC
CDR3 protein: CASSLYRTSNEQFF

V gene: TRBV14
D gene: -
J gene: TRBJ2-4
clone size: -
CDR3 DNA: TGTGCCAGCAGCCAAGAAAATGGTGTTAACATTCAGTACTTC
CDR3 protein: CASSQENGVNIQYF

V gene: TRBV7-2
D gene: -
J gene: TRBJ2-7
clone size: many
CDR3 DNA: TGTGCCAGCAGCTTAGCGCGAACTAATGATGAGCAGTACTTC
CDR3 protein: CASSLARTNDEQYF

V gene: TRBV4-1
D gene: -
J gene: TRBJ2-5
clone size: few
CDR3 DNA: TGCGCCAGCAGCCCCCGGGACACTCAAGGAGGAGAGACCCAGTACTTC
CDR3 protein: CASSPRDTQGGETQYF

V gene: TRBV7-2
D gene: -
J gene: TRBJ1-2
clone size: few
CDR3 DNA: TGTGCCAGCAGCTTTACGGGAGCTAACTATGGCTACACCTTC
CDR3 protein: CASSFTGANYGYTF

V gene: TRBV7-9
D gene: -
J gene: TRBJ2-5
clone size: -
CDR3 DNA: TGTGCCAGCAGCCCCCGAGAGAAGTACCAAGAGACCCAGTACTTC
CDR3 protein: CASSPREKYQETQYF

V gene: TRBV12-3/TRBV12-4
D gene: -
J gene: TRBJ1-2
clone size: few
CDR3 DNA: TGTGCCAGCAGTTTAACCCAACCACACTATGGCTACACCTTC
CDR3 protein: CASSLTQPHYGYTF

V gene: TRBV10-3
D gene: -
J gene: TRBJ2-7
clone size: few
CDR3 DNA: TGTGCCATCAGTGAGTGGGAGGACAGCTCCTACGAGCAGTACTTC
CDR3 protein: CAISEWEDSSYEQYF

V gene: TRBV4-1
D gene: -
J gene: TRBJ1-1
clone size: few
CDR3 DNA: TGCGCCAGCAGCCAAGAGGGTGGGGGATTTAACACTGAAGCTTTCTTT
CDR3 protein: CASSQEGGGFNTEAFF

V gene: TRBV6-5
D gene: -
J gene: TRBJ2-7
clone size: few
CDR3 DNA: TGTGCCAGCAGTTACGGGGACGCTTCCGGCTACGAGCAGTACTTC
CDR3 protein: CASSYGDASGYEQYF

V gene: TRBV7-9
D gene: -
J gene: TRBJ2-7
clone size: -
CDR3 DNA: TGTGCCAGCAGCCCCCACGTCCGTCGACAGACCGATGGGCACGAGCAGTACTTC
CDR3 protein: CASSPHVRRQTDGHEQYF

V gene: TRBV12-5
D gene: TRBD1
J gene: TRBJ1-2
clone size: -
CDR3 DNA: TGTGCTAGTGGTCTCTCGACAGGGTATGGCTACACCTTC
CDR3 protein: CASGLSTGYGYTF

V gene: TRBV6-1
D gene: TRBD1
J gene: TRBJ1-5
clone size: few
CDR3 DNA: TGTGCCAGCAGTTCTCTGAGGGACAGCAGCAAGTCCCAGCATTTT
CDR3 protein: CASSSLRDSSKSQHF

V gene: TRBV6-1
D gene: -
J gene: TRBJ2-7
clone size: few
CDR3 DNA: TGTGCCAGCAGCCAAGGGTTGGGGTCCGGCTACGAGCAGTACTTC
CDR3 protein: CASSQGLGSGYEQYF

V gene: TRBV6-1
D gene: -
J gene: TRBJ1-1
clone size: -
CDR3 DNA: TGTGCCAGCAGTGAAGCGCCGAAAGGAGCTTTCTTT
CDR3 protein: CASSEAPKGAFF

V gene: TRBV19
D gene: TRBD2
J gene: TRBJ2-1
clone size: -
CDR3 DNA: TGTGCCAGTGTCGCTAGCGGTAATCTCAATGAGCAGTTCTTC
CDR3 protein: CASVASGNLNEQFF

V gene: TRBV6-7
D gene: -
J gene: TRBJ1-2
clone size: many
CDR3 DNA: TGTGCCAGCAGTTACTCGAGCAGGGGTTGGGCTAACTATGGCTACACCTTC
CDR3 protein: CASSYSSRGWANYGYTF

V gene: TRBV7-9
D gene: -
J gene: TRBJ2-2
clone size: -
CDR3 DNA: TGTGCCAGCAGCTTAGGGCTTACGGCAGTTTATTCCACCGGGGAGCTGTTTTTT
CDR3 protein: CASSLGLTAVYSTGELFF

V gene: TRBV6-5
D gene: TRBD2
J gene: TRBJ2-1
clone size: -
CDR3 DNA: TGTGCCAGCAGAATACTAGCGGCGTCCTACAATGAGCAGTTCTTC
CDR3 protein: CASRILAASYNEQFF

V gene: TRBV11-2
D gene: -
J gene: TRBJ2-2
clone size: few
CDR3 DNA: TGTGCCAGCAGCTTATTTCTAGGCTCCACTCCCCCGAACACCGGGGAGCTGTTTTTT
CDR3 protein: CASSLFLGSTPPNTGELFF

V gene: TRBV10-3
D gene: -
J gene: TRBJ2-1
clone size: once
CDR3 DNA: TGTGCCATCAAAATAACAGGGATGAATGAGCAGTTCTTC
CDR3 protein: CAIKITGMNEQFF

V gene: TRBV24-1
D gene: TRBD1
J gene: TRBJ2-1
clone size: few
CDR3 DNA: TGTGCCACCAGTGGCCCGGGACAGGGTTTCCACAATGAGCAGTTCTTC
CDR3 protein: CATSGPGQGFHNEQFF

V gene: TRBV9
D gene: TRBD1
J gene: TRBJ2-4
clone size: -
CDR3 DNA: TGTGCCAGCAGCGGGACCCGGGACAGGGGGGGTCAGTACTTC
CDR3 protein: CASSGTRDRGGQYF

V gene: TRBV12-3/TRBV12-4
D gene: TRBD1
J gene: TRBJ2-1
clone size: -
CDR3 DNA: TGTGCCAGCAGGCCCGGGACAGGGTATCCCGAGCAGTTCTTC
CDR3 protein: CASRPGTGYPEQFF

V gene: TRBV7-8
D gene: TRBD2
J gene: TRBJ2-2
clone size: many
CDR3 DNA: TGTGCCAGCAGCTTAGTCCTAGCGGGAGGGCCTAGCGGGGAGCTGTTTTTT
CDR3 protein: CASSLVLAGGPSGELFF

V gene: TRBV27
D gene: TRBD2
J gene: TRBJ2-3
clone size: -
CDR3 DNA: TGTGCCAGCAGCTGGAAGGGACTATTCACAGATACGCAGTATTTT
CDR3 protein: CASSWKGLFTDTQYF

V gene: TRBV7-2
D gene: TRBD2
J gene: TRBJ2-7
clone size: many
CDR3 DNA: TGTGCCAGCAGTTTTAGGCGGGAGTTCAACGAGCAGTACTTC
CDR3 protein: CASSFRREFNEQYF

V gene: TRBV20-1
D gene: -
J gene: TRBJ1-6
clone size: -
CDR3 DNA: TGCAGTGCTAGAGTCGGCGGACTCTCCTATAATTCACCCCTCCACTTT
CDR3 protein: CSARVGGLSYNSPLHF

V gene: TRBV27
D gene: TRBD2
J gene: TRBJ2-1
clone size: -
CDR3 DNA: TGTGCCAGCAGTTTCCGCGGGAGCCATACCTACAATGAGCAGTTCTTC
CDR3 protein: CASSFRGSHTYNEQFF

V gene: TRBV7-9
D gene: TRBD1
J gene: TRBJ1-4
clone size: few
CDR3 DNA: TGTGCCAGCAGCTTAAGTTATCTGGACAGGGAGGACGAAAAACTGTTTTTT
CDR3 protein: CASSLSYLDREDEKLFF

V gene: TRBV9
D gene: TRBD1
J gene: TRBJ2-7
clone size: -
CDR3 DNA: TGTGCCAGCAGCTCCCCCGGGACAGGGAGCTACGAGCAGTACTTC
CDR3 protein: CASSSPGTGSYEQYF

V gene: TRBV11-2
D gene: TRBD1
J gene: TRBJ1-1
clone size: -
CDR3 DNA: TGTGCCAGCAGCATTTGGACGTCGGAGGGGGCGGGCACTGAAGCTTTCTTT
CDR3 protein: CASSIWTSEGAGTEAFF

V gene: TRBV7-6
D gene: TRBD2
J gene: TRBJ2-3
clone size: -
CDR3 DNA: TGTGCCAGCAGCTTAGCGGAACGGGGGGACTACTTCACAGATACGCAGTATTTT
CDR3 protein: CASSLAERGDYFTDTQYF

V gene: TRBV19
D gene: -
J gene: TRBJ1-5
clone size: few
CDR3 DNA: TGTGCCAGTAGTATGGATAGGGGAGTTAATCAGCCCCAGCATTTT
CDR3 protein: CASSMDRGVNQPQHF